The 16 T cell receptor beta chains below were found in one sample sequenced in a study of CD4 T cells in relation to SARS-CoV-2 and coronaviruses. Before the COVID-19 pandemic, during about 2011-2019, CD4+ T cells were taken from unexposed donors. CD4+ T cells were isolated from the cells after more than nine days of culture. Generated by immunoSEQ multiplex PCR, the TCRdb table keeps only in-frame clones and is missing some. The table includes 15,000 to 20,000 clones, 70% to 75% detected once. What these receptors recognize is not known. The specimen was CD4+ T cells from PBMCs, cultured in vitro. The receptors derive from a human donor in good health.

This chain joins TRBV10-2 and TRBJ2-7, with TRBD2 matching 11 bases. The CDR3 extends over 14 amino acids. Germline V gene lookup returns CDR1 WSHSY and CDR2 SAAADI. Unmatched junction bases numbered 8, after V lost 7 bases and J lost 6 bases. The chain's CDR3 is CASTLAGGLAEQYF. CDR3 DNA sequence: TGCGCCAGCACCCTAGCGGGAGGTCTTGCCGAGCAGTACTTC.

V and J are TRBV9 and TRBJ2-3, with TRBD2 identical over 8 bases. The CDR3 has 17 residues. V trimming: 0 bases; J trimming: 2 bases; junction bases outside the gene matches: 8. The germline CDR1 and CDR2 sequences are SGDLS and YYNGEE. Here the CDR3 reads CASSVGTSPDLTDTQYF. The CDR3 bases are TGTGCCAGCAGCGTAGGGACTAGCCCGGACCTCACAGATACGCAGTATTTT.

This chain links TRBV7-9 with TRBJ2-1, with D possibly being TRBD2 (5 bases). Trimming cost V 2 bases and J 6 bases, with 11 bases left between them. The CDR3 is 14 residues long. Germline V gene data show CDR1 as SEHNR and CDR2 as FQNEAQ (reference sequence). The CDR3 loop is CASSLRGSINEQFF. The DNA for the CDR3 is TGTGCCAGCAGCTTAAGAGGGAGTATCAATGAGCAGTTCTTC.

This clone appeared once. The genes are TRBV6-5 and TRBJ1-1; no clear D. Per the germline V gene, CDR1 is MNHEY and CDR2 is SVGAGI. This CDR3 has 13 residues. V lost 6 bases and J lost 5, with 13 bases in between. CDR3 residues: CASSEGPWTEAFF. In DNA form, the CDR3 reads TGTGCCAGCAGCGAGGGCCCCTGGACTGAAGCTTTCTTT.

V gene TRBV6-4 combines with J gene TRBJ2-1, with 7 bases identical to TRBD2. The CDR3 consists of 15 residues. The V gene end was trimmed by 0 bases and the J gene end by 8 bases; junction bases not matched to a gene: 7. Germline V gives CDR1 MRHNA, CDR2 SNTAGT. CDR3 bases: TGTGCCAGCAGTGACTCTGGCGGGAGTGTCGATGAGCAGTTCTTC. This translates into CASSDSGGSVDEQFF.

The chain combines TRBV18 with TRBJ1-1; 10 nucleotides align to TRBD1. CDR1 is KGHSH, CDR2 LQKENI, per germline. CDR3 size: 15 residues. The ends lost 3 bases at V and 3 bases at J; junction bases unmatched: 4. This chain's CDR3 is CASSPGQGVDTEAFF. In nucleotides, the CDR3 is TGTGCCAGCTCACCTGGACAGGGGGTCGACACTGAAGCTTTCTTT.

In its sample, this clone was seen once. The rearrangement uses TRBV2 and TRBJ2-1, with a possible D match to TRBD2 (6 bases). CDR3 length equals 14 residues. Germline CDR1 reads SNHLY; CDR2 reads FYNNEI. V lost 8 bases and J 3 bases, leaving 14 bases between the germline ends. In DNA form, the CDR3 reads TGTGCCAGCGGACTACCGAAAAACTACAATGAGCAGTTCTTC. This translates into CASGLPKNYNEQFF. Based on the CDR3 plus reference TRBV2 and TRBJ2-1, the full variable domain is EPEVTQTPSHQVTQMGQEVILRCVPISNHLYFYWYRQILGQKVEFLVSFYNNEISEKSEIFDDQFSVERPDGSNFTLKIRSTKLEDSAMYFCASGLPKNYNEQFFGPGTRLTVL.

CDR3 sequence: CASSIDWTGLNEKLFF. Written as DNA, the CDR3 is TGTGCCAGTAGTATAGATTGGACAGGCCTTAATGAAAAACTGTTTTTT. V usage is TRBV19 and J usage is TRBJ1-4; TRBD1 matches 7 bases. This CDR3 comprises 16 residues. V gave up 0 bases and J gave up 4 bases; unmatched junction bases: 5. CDR1 is LNHDA, CDR2 SQIVND, per germline (reference sequence).

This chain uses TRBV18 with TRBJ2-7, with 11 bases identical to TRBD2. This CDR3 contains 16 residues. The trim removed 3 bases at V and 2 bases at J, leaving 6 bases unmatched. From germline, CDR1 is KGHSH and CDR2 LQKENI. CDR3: CASSPKLAGEAYEQYF. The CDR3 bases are TGTGCCAGCTCACCGAAACTAGCGGGAGAGGCCTACGAGCAGTACTTC.

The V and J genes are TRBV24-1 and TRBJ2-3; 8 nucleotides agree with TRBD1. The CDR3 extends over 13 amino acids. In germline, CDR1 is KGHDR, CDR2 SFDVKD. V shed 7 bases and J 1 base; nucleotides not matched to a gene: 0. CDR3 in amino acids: CATRDRGTDTQYF. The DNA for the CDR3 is TGTGCCACCAGGGACAGGGGCACAGATACGCAGTATTTT.

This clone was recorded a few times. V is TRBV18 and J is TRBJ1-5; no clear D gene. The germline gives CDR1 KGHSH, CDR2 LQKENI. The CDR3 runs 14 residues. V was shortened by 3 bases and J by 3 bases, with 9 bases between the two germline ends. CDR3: CASSPEGYNQPQHF. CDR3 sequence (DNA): TGTGCCAGCTCACCTGAGGGTTACAATCAGCCCCAGCATTTT. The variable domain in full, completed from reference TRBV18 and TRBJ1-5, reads NAGVMQNPRHLVRRRGQEARLRCSPMKGHSHVYWYRQLPEEGLKFMVYLQKENIIDESGMPKERFSAEFPKEGPSILRIQQVVRGDSAAYFCASSPEGYNQPQHFGDGTRLSIL.

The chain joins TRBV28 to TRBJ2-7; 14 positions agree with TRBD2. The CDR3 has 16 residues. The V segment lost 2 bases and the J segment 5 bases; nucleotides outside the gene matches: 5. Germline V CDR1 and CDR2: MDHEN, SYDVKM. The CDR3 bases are TGTGCCAGCAGTTTAACACCGGGACTAGCGGGAGACGAGCAGTACTTC. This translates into CASSLTPGLAGDEQYF.

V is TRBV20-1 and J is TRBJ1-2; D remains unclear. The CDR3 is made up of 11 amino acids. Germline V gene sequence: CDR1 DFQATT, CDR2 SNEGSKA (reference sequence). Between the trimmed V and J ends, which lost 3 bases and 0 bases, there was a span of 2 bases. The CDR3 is CSARTNYGYTF. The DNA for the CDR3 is TGCAGTGCTAGGACTAACTATGGCTACACCTTC.

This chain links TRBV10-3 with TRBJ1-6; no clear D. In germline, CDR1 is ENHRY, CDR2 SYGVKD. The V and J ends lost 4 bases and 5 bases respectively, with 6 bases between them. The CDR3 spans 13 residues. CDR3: CAISVENNSPLHF. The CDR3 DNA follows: TGTGCCATCAGTGTCGAGAATAATTCACCCCTCCACTTT.

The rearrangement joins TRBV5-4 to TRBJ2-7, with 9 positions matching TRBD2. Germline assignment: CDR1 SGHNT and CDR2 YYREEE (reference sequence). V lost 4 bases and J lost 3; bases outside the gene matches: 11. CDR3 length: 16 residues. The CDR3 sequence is CASSQMGLADYYEQYF. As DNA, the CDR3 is TGTGCCAGCAGCCAAATGGGACTAGCCGACTACTACGAGCAGTACTTC.

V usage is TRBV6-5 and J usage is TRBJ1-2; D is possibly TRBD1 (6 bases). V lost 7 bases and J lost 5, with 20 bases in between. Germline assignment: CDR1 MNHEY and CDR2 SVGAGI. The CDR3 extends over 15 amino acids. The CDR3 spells CASIKEPQGGYGYTF. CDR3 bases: TGTGCCAGCATTAAAGAACCACAGGGAGGGTATGGCTACACCTTC.